The 31 T cell receptor beta chains presented below share a single source sample, sequenced in a study of early T cells in non-severe SARS-CoV-2 infection. TCRdb re-derived calls from the 5' RACE reads in MiXCR, one entry per CDR3 protein. Of approximately 120,000 distinct CDR3 sequences listed, just under 15% are singletons. The sequencing input was whole blood. The receptor set was obtained from an adult who was a healthcare worker with PCR-confirmed SARS-CoV-2 infection or an uninfected control (not recorded which).

This clonotype was detected ten times or more. The chain carries TRBV6-1 and TRBJ1-1; weak D call: TRBD1 (5 bases). Between the trimmed V and J ends, which lost 4 bases and 4 bases, there was a span of 10 bases. CDR1 and CDR2 from the germline V gene are MNHNS and SASEGT. The CDR3 loop spans 13 amino acids. The CDR3 protein is CASSGRVATEAFF. The CDR3 DNA reads as TGTGCCAGCAGTGGCAGGGTCGCCACTGAAGCTTTCTTT.

The rearrangement links TRBV9 to TRBJ2-5; TRBD1 aligns across 10 bases. The germline CDR1 and CDR2 sequences are SGDLS and YYNGEE. The trim removed 0 bases at V and 5 bases at J, leaving 7 bases unmatched. CDR3 length: 16 residues. The CDR3 DNA sequence: TGTGCCAGCAGCGTAGGACCGGGACAGGGGCCGGAGACCCAGTACTTC. It encodes CASSVGPGQGPETQYF.

This clonotype was detected a few times. The rearrangement links TRBV29-1 to TRBJ1-2, with D unresolved. Trimming stripped 2 bases from V and 0 bases from J, with 16 bases between. CDR3 size: 16 residues. Germline assignment: CDR1 SQVTM and CDR2 ANQGSEA. CDR3: CSVESLRSNTNYGYTF. The DNA of the CDR3 is TGCAGCGTTGAATCCCTCCGGTCTAACACTAACTATGGCTACACCTTC.

This clonotype was detected ten times or more. This chain joins TRBV4-1 and TRBJ2-1, with TRBD2 matching over 8 bases. Trimming removed 1 base from V and 5 bases from J; junction bases left unmatched: 4. The V gene's germline CDR1 is MGHRA and CDR2 YSYEKL. The CDR3 covers 15 residues. CDR3 in amino acids: CASSQAAGGHNEQFF. The CDR3 DNA follows: TGCGCCAGCAGCCAAGCCGCGGGGGGCCACAATGAGCAGTTCTTC.

V usage is TRBV5-1 and J usage is TRBJ1-6; D unclear. Germline V gives CDR1 SGHRS, CDR2 YFSETQ. The V gene lost 0 bases and the J gene lost 13 bases, with 8 bases spanning the gap. The CDR3 runs to 12 residues. The CDR3 DNA sequence: TGCGCCAGCAGCTTGGAGGTGGGGCCCCTCCACTTT. Translation: CASSLEVGPLHF.

The chain combines TRBV14 with TRBJ1-4, with D perhaps matching TRBD1 (5 bases). Trimming left V 0 bases short and J 7 bases short, with 9 bases between. The CDR3 is 14 amino acids. CDR1 SGHDN and CDR2 FVKESK come from the germline V gene. The CDR3 DNA follows: TGTGCCAGCAGCCAAGATGGGGGTAGTGAAAAACTGTTTTTT. Translation: CASSQDGGSEKLFF. The full variable domain, with the rest looked up from reference TRBV14 and TRBJ1-4, is EAGVTQFPSHSVIEKGQTVTLRCDPISGHDNLYWYRRVMGKEIKFLLHFVKESKQDESGMPNNRFLAERTGGTYSTLKVQPAELEDSGVYFCASSQDGGSEKLFFGSGTQLSVL.

The table lists this clonotype with a few counts. This rearrangement joins TRBV7-9 to TRBJ2-1, with D maybe TRBD1 (6 bases). This CDR3 has 14 residues. The V gene lost 1 base and the J gene lost 8 bases, with 12 bases spanning the gap. Looked up from germline, CDR1 is SEHNR and CDR2 is FQNEAQ (reference sequence). The CDR3 loop reads CASSLEQGVDEQFF. CDR3 coding DNA: TGTGCCAGCAGCTTAGAACAGGGAGTCGATGAGCAGTTCTTC.

The chain links TRBV5-4 to TRBJ2-1; 12 bases are a match to TRBD2. This CDR3 has 16 amino acids. The V gene's germline CDR1 is SGHNT and CDR2 YYREEE (reference sequence). V was clipped by 4 bases and J by 3 bases; unmatched bases: 5. Here the CDR3 reads CASSPTSGGVYNEQFF. CDR3 nucleotides: TGTGCCAGCAGCCCGACTAGCGGGGGCGTCTACAATGAGCAGTTCTTC.

The J gene is TRBJ1-1, the V gene TRBV11-2; D may be TRBD1 (6 bases). V lost 6 bases, J lost 2 bases, and 16 bases lay in between. Germline V CDR1 and CDR2: SGHAT, FQNNGV. The CDR3 is made up of 15 amino acids. This chain's CDR3 is CASRLKTGFNTEAFF. CDR3 DNA sequence: TGTGCCAGCAGGCTGAAGACAGGATTCAACACTGAAGCTTTCTTT.

Remarks on this clonotype: A much more abundant neighbour one base away suggests this may be a read error. V usage is TRBV5-1 and J usage is TRBJ2-3; 13 positions match TRBD2. The CDR3 sequence is 17 residues long. Per the germline V gene, CDR1 is SGHRS and CDR2 is YFSETQ. The DNA for the CDR3 is TGCGTCAGCAGCACCGGACTAGCGGGGGCCTACACAGATACGCAGTATTTT. It specifies CVSSTGLAGAYTDTQYF.

A word on this clonotype: The junction differs from germline at one of its ends, possibly a read error. This chain connects TRBV19 to TRBJ2-1; TRBD1 agrees at 8 bases. CDR3 length: 14 amino acids. The germline gives CDR1 LNHDA, CDR2 SQIVND (reference sequence). The CDR3 sequence: CASRIDRGINEQFF. The CDR3 nucleotides read TGTGCCAGTAGGATAGACAGGGGAATCAATGAGCAGTTCTTC. Combining the CDR3 with reference TRBV19 and TRBJ2-1 gives the whole variable domain DGGITQSPKYLFRKEGQNVTLSCEQNLNHDAMYWYRQDPGQGLRLIYYSQIVNDFQKGDIAEGYSVSREKKESFPLTVTSAQKNPTAFYLCASRIDRGINEQFFGPGTRLTVL.

For the CDR3, the DNA is TGCGCCAGCAGCACCGGGACAGGGAGGATGGAGCAGTACTTC. Its protein product is CASSTGTGRMEQYF. The chain couples TRBV5-1 to TRBJ2-7, with 9 bases lining up with TRBD1. The ends lost 4 bases at V and 7 bases at J; junction bases unmatched: 9. Germline CDR1 is SGHRS and CDR2 is YFSETQ. This CDR3 has 14 residues. The entire variable domain, with the rest obtained from reference TRBV5-1 and TRBJ2-7, is as follows: KAGVTQTPRYLIKTRGQQVTLSCSPISGHRSVSWYQQTPGQGLQFLFEYFSETQRNKGNFPGRFSGRQFSNSRSEMNVSTLELGDSALYLCASSTGTGRMEQYFGPGTRLTVT.

This rearrangement joins TRBV6-5 to TRBJ2-1; 10 bases agree with TRBD1. V was clipped by 6 bases and J by 2 bases; unmatched bases: 7. The CDR3 sequence is 16 residues long. Germline CDR1 and CDR2: MNHEY and SVGAGI. The CDR3 protein is CASRRTGTGAYNEQFF. CDR3 nucleotides: TGTGCCAGCAGAAGAACCGGGACAGGGGCCTACAATGAGCAGTTCTTC.

The V gene is TRBV10-2, the J gene TRBJ2-3, with no clear D. Germline V gene lookup returns CDR1 WSHSY and CDR2 SAAADI. The CDR3 length is 13 residues. V lost 4 bases, J lost 6 bases, and 11 bases lay in between. The CDR3 bases are TGCGCCAGCAGTGGCCGGGCCGGGGATACGCAGTATTTT. This gives the protein CASSGRAGDTQYF.

This clonotype appeared a few times. V gene TRBV5-6 combines with J gene TRBJ2-3; no clear D gene. In germline, CDR1 is SGHDT, CDR2 YYEEEE. The V end lost 4 bases, the J end lost 0 bases, and 15 bases lay between the germline ends. This CDR3 comprises 16 residues. CDR3 nucleotides: TGTGCCAGCAGCCTGGGAATTGAACGGAGCACAGATACGCAGTATTTT. This encodes CASSLGIERSTDTQYF.

The table lists this clonotype with a few counts. The rearrangement links TRBV18 to TRBJ2-5; 8 bases are a match to TRBD2. Germline CDR1 is KGHSH and CDR2 is LQKENI. The CDR3 contains 13 residues. Trimming cost V 8 bases and J 1 base; bases outside gene matches: 3. CDR3: CASGRGGQETQYF. Written as DNA, the CDR3 is TGTGCCAGCGGCCGGGGGGGCCAAGAGACCCAGTACTTC.

This clonotype has more than one count but fewer than ten. The chain couples TRBV3-1 to TRBJ2-6; D remains unclear. Germline V gene data show CDR1 as LGHDT and CDR2 as YNNKEL (reference sequence). The CDR3 extends over 13 amino acids. The ends were cut back, 2 bases at V and 5 bases at J, with 4 bases in the middle. CDR3 in DNA: TGTGCCAGCAGCCAAAGTAGGGCCAACGTCCTGACTTTC. It codes for CASSQSRANVLTF.

This clonotype was observed a few times. This chain joins TRBV4-1 and TRBJ2-5, with 10 bases lining up with TRBD1. Germline V gene lookup returns CDR1 MGHRA and CDR2 YSYEKL. With 5 bases clipped from V and 5 bases from J, the junction kept 5 bases outside the gene matches. The CDR3 sequence is 14 residues long. CDR3 loop: CASSYGQGVETQYF. The CDR3 region has the DNA TGCGCCAGCAGCTATGGACAGGGGGTCGAGACCCAGTACTTC.

The table lists this clonotype with many counts. The chain couples TRBV20-1 to TRBJ2-3; D unresolved. The germline V and J ends were trimmed by 5 bases and 7 bases, with 10 bases remaining between them. This CDR3 spans 11 amino acids. Germline assignment: CDR1 DFQATT and CDR2 SNEGSKA (reference sequence). The CDR3 protein is CSASNLNTQYF. The CDR3 DNA reads as TGCAGTGCTTCCAATCTTAATACGCAGTATTTT.

This clonotype occurred a few times. The chain uses TRBV14 and TRBJ1-2; D is perhaps TRBD1 (5 bases). Germline CDR1 SGHDN, CDR2 FVKESK. Trimming took off 0 bases at V and 8 bases at J, with 13 bases between the two ends. CDR3 size: 14 residues. The CDR3 coding sequence is TGTGCCAGCAGCCAAGAAGGCAGGGTCGGCGGCTACACCTTC. Protein sequence: CASSQEGRVGGYTF.

This clonotype was seen repeatedly, ten times or more. The chain links TRBV6-6 to TRBJ2-1; TRBD1 matches 7 bases. The CDR3 has 12 residues. With V trimmed by 6 bases and J by 7 bases, 3 bases remained unmatched. Per the germline V gene, CDR1 is MNHNY and CDR2 is SVGAGI (reference sequence). CDR3 in amino acids: CASSPTGNEQFF. CDR3 nucleotide sequence: TGTGCCAGCAGCCCGACAGGGAATGAGCAGTTCTTC.

This clonotype was counted between two and nine times. The CDR3 region has the DNA TGCAGTGCTAGAGTCCCAAGGGGGGCTCCCCAGAGGGGAGATACGCAGTATTTT. The encoded protein is CSARVPRGAPQRGDTQYF. The chain carries TRBV20-1 and TRBJ2-3; D may correspond to TRBD1 or TRBD2 (6 bases each). Germline assignment: CDR1 DFQATT and CDR2 SNEGSKA (reference sequence). V lost 1 base and J 5 bases, leaving 25 bases between the germline ends. The CDR3 runs to 18 residues.

CDR3 residues: CASIQTGSNTEAFF. The CDR3 coding sequence is TGTGCCAGCATCCAAACAGGGAGCAACACTGAAGCTTTCTTT. This chain links TRBV7-9 with TRBJ1-1; weak D call: TRBD1 (6 bases). The CDR3 runs to 14 residues. Germline V gene lookup returns CDR1 SEHNR and CDR2 FQNEAQ (reference sequence). V was trimmed by 7 bases and J by 2 bases, leaving 14 bases between them.

The chain joins TRBV3-1 to TRBJ2-5, with D uncertain. This CDR3 is built from 10 residues. V was clipped by 6 bases and J by 5 bases, with 4 bases between them. Germline V lookup: CDR1 LGHDT, CDR2 YNNKEL (reference sequence). The CDR3 DNA is TGTGCCAGCAGGGGGGAGACCCAGTACTTC. Its translation is CASRGETQYF.

The genes are TRBV18 and TRBJ2-3; 7 nucleotides line up with TRBD2. The length of the CDR3 is 14 residues. J gave up 7 bases and V 3 bases, and 7 bases lay outside the gene matches. Germline V gene lookup returns CDR1 KGHSH and CDR2 LQKENI. CDR3 DNA: TGTGCCAGCTCACCCGGCGGGGGTCCCAATACGCAGTATTTT. Its translation is CASSPGGGPNTQYF.

CDR3 amino acids: CASRSLEGETQYF. The DNA for the CDR3 is TGTGCCAGCAGGAGCCTAGAAGGCGAGACCCAGTACTTC. This chain connects TRBV12-3 or TRBV12-4 to TRBJ2-5, with D hard to call. Trimming cost V 6 bases and J 5 bases, with 13 bases left between them. This CDR3 is 13 amino acids long.

This clonotype has a count of ten or more. Here the CDR3 reads CSARAAGGKYEQYF. DNA of the CDR3: TGCAGTGCTCGAGCAGCGGGGGGGAAGTACGAGCAGTACTTC. V gene TRBV20-1 combines with J gene TRBJ2-7, with 10 bases lining up with TRBD2. Trimming removed 5 bases from V and 4 bases from J; junction bases left unmatched: 8. Germline CDR1 and CDR2: DFQATT and SNEGSKA (reference sequence). CDR3 length equals 14 residues.

This chain links TRBV7-2 with TRBJ2-5; TRBD2 matches at 12 bases. This CDR3 has 16 residues. Per germline, CDR1 SGHTA and CDR2 FQGNSA. Losses at the gene ends were 2 bases for V and 4 bases for J; bases not matched to a gene: 5. CDR3 amino acids: CASSLSGLAGRETQYF. CDR3 nucleotides: TGTGCCAGCAGCTTATCCGGACTAGCGGGGCGAGAGACCCAGTACTTC.

The chain uses TRBV5-4 and TRBJ1-1; D is undetermined. The CDR3 is 12 residues long. Germline CDR1 reads SGHNT; CDR2 reads YYREEE (reference sequence). V was cut by 5 bases and J by 4 bases, with 9 bases left in between. Written as DNA, the CDR3 is TGTGCCAGCAGTCCAATTGGCACTGAAGCTTTCTTT. This translates into CASSPIGTEAFF. Combining the CDR3 with reference TRBV5-4 and TRBJ1-1 gives the whole variable domain ETGVTQSPTHLIKTRGQQVTLRCSSQSGHNTVSWYQQALGQGPQFIFQYYREEENGRGNFPPRFSGLQFPNYSSELNVNALELDDSALYLCASSPIGTEAFFGQGTRLTVV.

This chain uses TRBV9 with TRBJ2-2; D perhaps matches TRBD1 (6 bases). There are 14 residues in the CDR3. V was trimmed by 3 bases and J by 5 bases, leaving 11 bases between them. Germline V gene lookup returns CDR1 SGDLS and CDR2 YYNGEE. In DNA, the CDR3 is TGTGCCAGCAGCGACCGGACAGATACCGGGGAGCTGTTTTTT. This encodes CASSDRTDTGELFF.

This clonotype was found a few times. The chain carries TRBV6-5 and TRBJ2-2, with D perhaps matching TRBD1 (6 bases). Trimming stripped 2 bases from V and 2 bases from J, with 12 bases between. This CDR3 spans 16 amino acids. Germline CDR1 is MNHEY and CDR2 is SVGAGI. The CDR3 is CASSYEPGANTGELFF. CDR3 nucleotide sequence: TGTGCCAGCAGTTACGAGCCAGGGGCCAACACCGGGGAGCTGTTTTTT.